These 10 T cell receptor beta chains originate from one sample sequenced in a study of cytomegalovirus exposure and HLA in healthy donors. The primer mix had 60 Vbeta and 13 Jbeta primers. Sequenced by immunoSEQ multiplex PCR; TCRdb stores in-frame clones only, minus some. This sample yields over 65,000 clones, of which roughly 75% are seen a single time; less than 8% belongs to the top ten. The sequencing sample was made of PBMCs. The receptors here all came from a woman aged 40 to 50 in good health and CMV-seronegative.

The chain has TRBV5-1 and TRBJ1-6; no firm D call. V lost 6 bases and J 3 bases, leaving 16 bases between the germline ends. CDR1 and CDR2 (germline): SGHRS, YFSETQ. The CDR3 contains 16 residues. The CDR3: CASKLGPEIYNSPLHF. The CDR3 DNA is TGCGCCAGCAAGCTTGGTCCGGAGATCTATAATTCACCCCTCCACTTT.

This clone was observed a handful of times. V is TRBV5-1 and J is TRBJ2-3, with TRBD2 identical over 11 bases. This CDR3 is 14 amino acids long. Germline trimming cut 1 base from V and 5 bases from J; bases unmatched to any gene: 0. From germline, CDR1 is SGHRS and CDR2 YFSETQ. This chain's CDR3 is CASSLTSGGDTQYF. The CDR3 nucleotides read TGCGCCAGCAGCTTGACTAGCGGGGGAGATACGCAGTATTTT.

The chain employs TRBV10-3 and TRBJ2-2; possible D gene TRBD2, 6 bases. V lost 2 bases and J lost 5, with 12 bases in between. CDR3 size: 15 residues. Germline V gives CDR1 ENHRY, CDR2 SYGVKD. The chain's CDR3 is CAISETGARTGELFF. DNA for the CDR3: TGTGCCATCAGTGAGACGGGAGCGAGGACCGGGGAGCTGTTTTTT.

This rearrangement joins TRBV7-9 to TRBJ1-6; 9 bases fit TRBD1. The length of the CDR3 is 16 residues. Losses at the gene ends were 5 bases for V and 10 bases for J; bases not matched to a gene: 12. Germline lookup yields CDR1 SEHNR and CDR2 FQNEAQ (reference sequence). The CDR3 nucleotides are TGTGCCAGCAGCCAATCGGGGGGACAGGGAATCTCACCCCTCCACTTT. Residues: CASSQSGGQGISPLHF.

This rearrangement joins TRBV6-4 to TRBJ1-2; 9 positions agree with TRBD1. The CDR3 totals 16 residues. Germline CDR1 is MRHNA and CDR2 is SNTAGT. Losses at the gene ends were 2 bases for V and 7 bases for J; bases not matched to a gene: 11. CDR3 protein: CASSDTFRTGEGGYTF. In DNA, the CDR3 is TGTGCCAGCAGTGACACCTTCCGGACAGGGGAAGGTGGCTACACCTTC.

This clone was detected only once. This chain uses TRBV5-1 with TRBJ2-1; 15 nucleotides line up with TRBD2. The CDR3 is 16 amino acids. Germline V gene data show CDR1 as SGHRS and CDR2 as YFSETQ. J lost 4 bases, V lost 4 bases, and 3 bases had no gene match. CDR3 in amino acids: CASSPGTSGRYNEQFF. The CDR3, as DNA: TGCGCCAGCAGCCCCGGGACTAGCGGGAGGTACAATGAGCAGTTCTTC.

This clone was seen a handful of times. The rearrangement links TRBV29-1 to TRBJ1-2, with 8 nucleotides matching TRBD1. The germline V gene has CDR1 SQVTM and CDR2 ANQGSEA. The V segment lost 6 bases and the J segment 4 bases; nucleotides outside the gene matches: 10. This CDR3 contains 14 residues. CDR3 protein: CSVDSGTGVYGYTF. CDR3 nucleotides: TGCAGCGTCGACTCCGGGACAGGCGTCTATGGCTACACCTTC.

As to this clone: A junction end diverges from the germline sequence, so it may reflect a read error. The V and J genes are TRBV7-7 and TRBJ2-3; TRBD2 matches 7 bases. Germline loops: CDR1 SSHAT, CDR2 FNYEAQ (reference sequence). This CDR3 region has 15 residues. The CDR3: CASSLQGLTTDTQYF. CDR3 DNA sequence: TGTGCTAGCAGCCTCCAGGGACTAACCACAGATACGCAGTATTTT.

CDR3 sequence: CASSLGLAGEYF. The CDR3, as DNA: TGTGCCAGCAGCTTAGGACTAGCGGGAGAGTACTTC. The rearrangement joins TRBV7-9 to TRBJ2-7; TRBD2 agrees at 12 bases. Germline V gene sequence: CDR1 SEHNR, CDR2 FQNEAQ (reference sequence). This CDR3 has 12 amino acids. V gave up 1 base and J gave up 11 bases; unmatched junction bases: 0.

The chain joins TRBV7-8 to TRBJ1-6, with 7 bases identical to TRBD1. V dropped 4 bases and J dropped 7; count of bases not matched to a gene: 1. CDR1 SGHVS and CDR2 FQNEAQ come from the germline V gene. This CDR3 is 13 amino acids long. The chain's CDR3 is CASSWDRNSPLHF. CDR3 coding DNA: TGTGCCAGCAGCTGGGACAGAAATTCACCCCTCCACTTT.